The T cell receptor (beta chain) under discussion was sequenced for a study of Ad26.COV2.S vaccination and SARS-CoV-2 variants. Noted treatment: about 20 received Ad26.COV2.S at low or high dose, single or two shots; about five received placebo; per-sample allocation not given. The investigators took samples on day 63 after the first vaccine or placebo injection. In germline, CDR1 is MGHRA, CDR2 YSYEKL. This CDR3 contains 17 residues. Trimming took off 2 bases at V and 4 bases at J, with 20 bases between the two ends. Method: immunoSEQ multiplex PCR; TCRdb's copy keeps in-frame clones and lacks some. This repertoire shows hundreds of thousands of clones, roughly 84% found once; its top ten account for around 3.6%.

V gene TRBV4-1 combines with J gene TRBJ1-2; a possible D gene is TRBD1 (6 bases). The origin of this receptor is a person between 18 and 60 years old who received the Ad26.COV2.S COVID-19 vaccine or a placebo. The sequences come from peripheral blood, collected in a trial of Ad26.COV2.S vaccine versus placebo. The CDR3 protein is CASSQPGHDSLGYGYTF. The CDR3 DNA sequence: TGCGCCAGCAGCCAACCGGGACACGATAGTCTCGGCTATGGCTACACCTTC.